This TCR beta chain appears in the sequencing data of a study of blood T cells in healthy people across ages. Study at large: About one barcoded TCR beta cDNA was captured per two T cells. Study findings and constraints: It was found that TCR beta diversity correlated strongly with the percentage of naive T cells. Unsorted PBMCs blocked a conclusive comparison of naive and antigen-experienced cells.

A second PCR of about 6 to 11 cycles used a sample-barcoded 5' primer and a J-beta primer mix. MiXCR was run by TCRdb on the 5' RACE reads, yielding one entry per CDR3 protein. The sample has hundreds of thousands of distinct CDR3 sequences; roughly three fifths are singletons. This clonotype has only a few counts. Its antigen is not known. The V gene end was trimmed by 5 bases and the J gene end by 0 bases; junction bases not matched to a gene: 7. CDR1 and CDR2 from the germline V gene are SGHTA and FQGNSA. CDR3 length equals 17 residues. This chain joins TRBV7-2 and TRBJ2-4; TRBD2 agrees at 10 bases. The source material was blood. This sequence was found in a man aged 40-49 years in good health. CDR3 nucleotides: TGTGCCAGCAGCCCGCCCGGACTAGCGGTAGCCAAAAACATTCAGTACTTC. As protein: CASSPPGLAVAKNIQYF.